The 28 T cell receptor beta chains below were found in one sample sequenced in a study of blood T cell repertoires in COVID-19. Assay used: immunoSEQ multiplex PCR; TCRdb lists only in-frame clones, some missing. The sample has around 150,000 clones, 75% to 90% seen once. What was sequenced was peripheral blood. The source of these receptors is a man between 45 and 60 years old with active COVID-19.

The V call is TRBV18, the J call TRBJ1-2; TRBD1 matches 11 bases. Germline lookup yields CDR1 KGHSH and CDR2 LQKENI. The CDR3 is 17 amino acids. V was pared by 5 bases and J by 3 bases, with 11 bases of the junction left unmatched. Written as DNA, the CDR3 is TGTGCCAGCTCAACAACTCCGGGACAGGGGGTAGACTATGGCTACACCTTC. It translates to CASSTTPGQGVDYGYTF.

This chain links TRBV18 with TRBJ1-5, with TRBD1 matching over 10 bases. V lost 3 bases, J lost 2 bases, and 4 bases stayed unmatched. CDR1 and CDR2 from the germline V gene are KGHSH and LQKENI. This CDR3 has 16 amino acids. The CDR3 here is CASSPDRGQGNQPQHF. The CDR3 coding sequence is TGTGCCAGCTCACCCGACAGGGGGCAAGGCAATCAGCCCCAGCATTTT.

The chain has TRBV9 and TRBJ2-1; D perhaps matches TRBD1 (6 bases). V was shortened by 0 bases and J by 5 bases, with 12 bases between the two germline ends. Per the germline V gene, CDR1 is SGDLS and CDR2 is YYNGEE. This CDR3 has 15 residues. The CDR3 coding sequence is TGTGCCAGCAGCGTAGGGGCAGGGGCACACAATGAGCAGTTCTTC. It codes for CASSVGAGAHNEQFF.

The chain joins TRBV9 to TRBJ1-1; TRBD1 might be the D (5 bases). The CDR3 is 13 amino acids. Trimming stripped 0 bases from V and 5 bases from J, with 8 bases between. CDR1 SGDLS and CDR2 YYNGEE come from the germline V gene. CDR3 in amino acids: CASSVGQRTEAFF. CDR3 nucleotide sequence: TGTGCCAGCAGCGTAGGACAGAGGACTGAAGCTTTCTTT.

The sample holds a few counts of this clone. This chain uses TRBV29-1 with TRBJ2-6, with D possibly matching TRBD2 (5 bases). Germline loops: CDR1 SQVTM, CDR2 ANQGSEA. This CDR3 contains 13 residues. The germline V and J ends were trimmed by 3 bases and 4 bases, with 7 bases remaining between them. CDR3 coding DNA: TGCAGCGTTGATGGCGGGGGGGCCAACGTCCTGACTTTC. Amino acids: CSVDGGGANVLTF.

The rearrangement links TRBV6-6 to TRBJ1-2, with a weak D call TRBD1 (5 bases). In germline, CDR1 is MNHNY, CDR2 SVGAGI (reference sequence). V was pared by 6 bases and J by 4 bases, with 18 bases between. The length of the CDR3 is 15 residues. The chain's CDR3 is CASRPSGSQGYGYTF. In nucleotides, the CDR3 is TGTGCCAGCAGACCCTCAGGGTCGCAGGGCTATGGCTACACCTTC.

J is TRBJ2-3 and V is TRBV21-1; the table's D gene call, TRBD1, was not cross checked with the DNA. TRBV21-1 is a pseudogene locus. The length of the CDR3 is 19 residues. The CDR3 DNA reads TGTGCCAGCAGCAAAGGGATCCCCCCTGGGCAGGGACACACAGATACGCAGTATTTT. It yields the protein CASSKGIPPGQGHTDTQYF.

The rearrangement uses TRBV2 and TRBJ2-3; unclear D gene. The CDR3 is 14 amino acids. V was clipped by 7 bases and J by 1 base, with 12 bases between them. Looked up from germline, CDR1 is SNHLY and CDR2 is FYNNEI. The CDR3 sequence: CASNEFRGTDTQYF. As DNA, the CDR3 is TGTGCCAGCAACGAGTTCCGGGGCACAGATACGCAGTATTTT.

This sequence joins TRBV6-5 and TRBJ1-6; no definite D call. V gave up 8 bases and J gave up 10 bases, with 12 bases separating them. CDR3 length equals 12 residues. Germline-derived CDR1 and CDR2 are MNHEY and SVGAGI. The CDR3 is CASVAAGSPLHF. The CDR3 DNA follows: TGTGCCAGCGTGGCAGCGGGCTCACCCCTCCACTTT.

This sequence joins TRBV30 and TRBJ2-7; D might be TRBD2 (6 bases). Trimming pared 0 bases from V and 4 bases from J, leaving 10 bases between. CDR3 length: 13 amino acids. Germline lookup yields CDR1 GTSNPN and CDR2 SVGIG (reference sequence). CDR3 sequence reads: CAWSVGTGYEQYF. The CDR3 DNA follows: TGTGCCTGGAGTGTGGGGACTGGGTACGAGCAGTACTTC.

This clone was picked up one time. CDR3 coding DNA: TGTGCCAGCAGCCAATCGACAGGGGACACTGAAGCTTTCTTT. Its translation is CASSQSTGDTEAFF. The genes are TRBV4-2 and TRBJ1-1; 8 bases line up with TRBD1. Unmatched junction bases numbered 2, after V lost 2 bases and J lost 3 bases. This CDR3 contains 14 residues. Per germline, CDR1 LGHNA and CDR2 YNFKEQ.

This chain joins TRBV29-1 and TRBJ1-5, with no clear D. The germline CDR1 and CDR2 sequences are SQVTM and ANQGSEA. CDR3 length: 15 residues. V shed 5 bases and J shed 4 bases, with 18 bases lying between them. CDR3 nucleotide sequence: TGCAGCGTTTCGATGACCGGGAACCTAAATCAGCCCCAGCATTTT. This codes for CSVSMTGNLNQPQHF.

This chain links TRBV6-6 with TRBJ2-7, with 8 bases aligning to TRBD1. The CDR3 totals 15 residues. The junction had 9 bases not matched to a gene; V was cut back by 4 bases and J by 4 bases. Germline V gives CDR1 MNHNY, CDR2 SVGAGI (reference sequence). DNA for the CDR3: TGTGCCAGCAGTTTCTTACTCCGGGACAGGTACGAGCAGTACTTC. Protein product: CASSFLLRDRYEQYF.

The V gene is TRBV7-9, the J gene TRBJ1-4; D gene unclear. This CDR3 spans 15 amino acids. Trimming cost V 5 bases and J 7 bases, with 17 bases left between them. Germline-derived CDR1 and CDR2 are SEHNR and FQNEAQ (reference sequence). The CDR3 region is CASSDPGVLGEKLFF. As DNA, the CDR3 is TGTGCCAGCAGCGATCCCGGGGTACTAGGTGAAAAACTGTTTTTT.

The chain links TRBV11-2 to TRBJ2-7; the D gene is possibly TRBD1 (5 bases). Trimming removed 6 bases from V and 6 bases from J, with 9 bases in between. Germline V gene data show CDR1 as SGHAT and CDR2 as FQNNGV. The CDR3 runs to 11 residues. CDR3 sequence: CASRQGVEQYF. DNA for the CDR3: TGTGCCAGCAGGCAAGGGGTCGAGCAGTACTTC.

The rearrangement joins TRBV28 to TRBJ2-5; a weak D match, TRBD2 (5 bases). CDR3 length: 14 residues. Germline V CDR1 and CDR2: MDHEN, SYDVKM. Trimming stripped 4 bases from V and 5 bases from J, with 14 bases between. CDR3 DNA: TGTGCCAGCAGTTCCAGGACGGGCGGGGAGACCCAGTACTTC. Translating it yields CASSSRTGGETQYF.

The sample holds one count of this clone. The rearrangement links TRBV11-2 to TRBJ1-6, with no clear D. Trimming removed 0 bases at V and 7 bases at J, with 4 bases between. CDR1 SGHAT and CDR2 FQNNGV come from the germline V gene. This CDR3 comprises 13 residues. The chain's CDR3 is CASSLEANSPLHF. CDR3 coding DNA: TGTGCCAGCAGCTTAGAGGCAAATTCACCCCTCCACTTT.

The gene calls are TRBV25-1 and TRBJ1-2; D gene unclear. This CDR3 comprises 13 residues. Trimming left V 2 bases short and J 4 bases short, with 8 bases between. CDR1 is MGHDK and CDR2 is SYGVNS in the germline V gene. The CDR3 protein is CASSEAAGYGYTF. The CDR3 bases are TGTGCCAGCAGTGAAGCGGCGGGCTATGGCTACACCTTC.

The gene calls are TRBV5-4 and TRBJ2-2; 11 bases are a match to TRBD2. The CDR3 consists of 16 residues. Trimming took 4 bases from V and 4 from J; bases not matched to a gene: 6. CDR1 is SGHNT and CDR2 is YYREEE in the germline V gene (reference sequence). CDR3 residues: CASSRGLAVATGELFF. CDR3 sequence (DNA): TGTGCCAGCAGCCGGGGACTAGCGGTTGCCACCGGGGAGCTGTTTTTT.

The chain recombines TRBV2 with TRBJ2-1; 7 bases line up with TRBD1. Germline CDR1 SNHLY, CDR2 FYNNEI. The V gene end was trimmed by 6 bases and the J gene end by 9 bases; junction bases not matched to a gene: 17. There are 16 residues in the CDR3. The CDR3 coding sequence is TGTGCCAGCAGGAATGACAGGGTACCGGCTACGGGTGAGCAGTTCTTC. Protein: CASRNDRVPATGEQFF. Full variable domain (remainder filled in from reference TRBV2 and TRBJ2-1): EPEVTQTPSHQVTQMGQEVILRCVPISNHLYFYWYRQILGQKVEFLVSFYNNEISEKSEIFDDQFSVERPDGSNFTLKIRSTKLEDSAMYFCASRNDRVPATGEQFFGPGTRLTVL.

The chain joins TRBV5-1 to TRBJ2-3, with 14 bases that match TRBD2. V trimming: 0 bases; J trimming: 8 bases; junction bases outside the gene matches: 8. Germline V lookup: CDR1 SGHRS, CDR2 YFSETQ. This CDR3 has 17 residues. The CDR3 sequence is CASSLAMTGLAGVTQYF. For the CDR3, the DNA is TGCGCCAGCAGCTTGGCGATGACGGGACTAGCGGGGGTTACGCAGTATTTT.

The V and J genes are TRBV27 and TRBJ2-3, with 9 nucleotides matching TRBD2. V shed 5 bases and J 0 bases; nucleotides not matched to a gene: 6. Germline loops: CDR1 MNHEY, CDR2 SMNVEV (reference sequence). The CDR3 covers 16 residues. CDR3 region: CASSRRGGPSTDTQYF. The CDR3 DNA reads TGTGCCAGCAGTCGGCGGGGGGGCCCCAGCACAGATACGCAGTATTTT.

This clone was seen once. The chain has TRBV27 and TRBJ2-2; TRBD1 might be the D (5 bases). This CDR3 has 16 amino acids. V lost 5 bases, J lost 1 base, and 14 bases lay in between. CDR1 and CDR2 (germline): MNHEY, SMNVEV (reference sequence). The CDR3 coding sequence is TGTGCCAGCAGTCATTCTGACAGACGGAACACCGGGGAGCTGTTTTTT. Its protein is CASSHSDRRNTGELFF.

V and J are TRBV10-1 and TRBJ2-7; a weak D match, TRBD1 (7 bases). Germline values: CDR1 WNHNN, CDR2 SYGVQD (reference sequence). V was clipped by 5 bases and J by 4 bases, with 12 bases between them. The CDR3 runs 13 residues. Written as DNA, the CDR3 is TGCGCCAGCAGTCGCCAGGGGGGATACGAGCAGTACTTC. Its translation: CASSRQGGYEQYF.

V usage is TRBV9 and J usage is TRBJ2-6; tentatively, D is TRBD1 (5 bases). Per the germline V gene, CDR1 is SGDLS and CDR2 is YYNGEE. V shed 1 base and J shed 0 bases, with 11 bases lying between them. The CDR3 extends over 17 amino acids. The CDR3 DNA sequence: TGTGCCAGCAGCGTAACAGGTTCAATCTCTGGGGCCAACGTCCTGACTTTC. This translates into CASSVTGSISGANVLTF.

The genes are TRBV18 and TRBJ2-7; possibly TRBD1 for D (7 bases). The V gene lost 3 bases and the J gene lost 3 bases, with 12 bases spanning the gap. The CDR3 contains 14 residues. Per the germline V gene, CDR1 is KGHSH and CDR2 is LQKENI. CDR3 protein: CASSPGRGVYEQYF. CDR3 in DNA: TGTGCCAGCTCACCTGGCAGGGGGGTCTACGAGCAGTACTTC.

The V call is TRBV5-1, the J call TRBJ2-5; the D gene is possibly TRBD2 (5 bases). Between the trimmed V and J ends, which lost 4 bases and 4 bases, there was a span of 11 bases. Looked up from germline, CDR1 is SGHRS and CDR2 is YFSETQ. This CDR3 contains 13 residues. Here the CDR3 reads CASSRGQRETQYF. The CDR3 DNA is TGCGCCAGCAGCCGAGGGCAGAGAGAGACCCAGTACTTC.

The chain recombines TRBV5-1 with TRBJ2-1; 8 positions agree with TRBD1. V lost 3 bases, J lost 6 bases, and 11 bases stayed unmatched. Germline values: CDR1 SGHRS, CDR2 YFSETQ. This CDR3 comprises 16 residues. The CDR3 is CASSYNAGDRFNEQFF. The CDR3 region has the DNA TGCGCCAGCAGCTATAACGCTGGGGACAGGTTCAATGAGCAGTTCTTC.